This T cell receptor beta chain originates from a study of blood T cells in healthy people across ages. V lost 6 bases and J lost 7; bases outside the gene matches: 19. CDR3 length: 19 amino acids. The V gene's germline CDR1 is SNHLY and CDR2 FYNNEI. A single count supports this clonotype. Antigen specificity is unknown. Primed by a sample-barcoded 5' primer and a J-beta primer mix, a second PCR proceeded for about 6 to 11 cycles. TCRdb passed the 5' RACE reads through MiXCR, listing each CDR3 protein once. The sample consists of some 1,800,000 distinct CDR3 sequences, 39% of them appearing once. Study results and caveats: Investigators viewed diversity estimates from one million T cells as underestimates, the study reported. The CMV status of each donor remained undetermined, and this could have confounded shifts in expanded clonotypes.

Sequenced material: blood. This receptor was obtained from a human donor in good health. The chain couples TRBV2 to TRBJ2-1; TRBD2 matches 12 bases. The CDR3 nucleotides are TGTGCCAGCAGGGAGAGACTAGCGGGGGATCCCGTTTCATCTAATGAGCAGTTCTTC. Residues: CASRERLAGDPVSSNEQFF.